This T cell receptor (beta chain) emerged from a study of PD-L1 blockade in urothelial cancer. Study at large: Patients had been given 0 to 3 earlier chemotherapy regimens.

Every PCR got spiked synthetic TCR analog templates. TCRdb's table, derived via immunoSEQ multiplex PCR, lists solely in-frame clones and lacks some. The sample holds around 71,000 clones, 85% seen once. The CDR3 has 14 amino acids. CDR1 is MDHEN and CDR2 is SYDVKM in the germline V gene. Trimming stripped 9 bases from V and 6 bases from J, with 20 bases between. Specified time point: pretreatment peripheral blood. This TCR was recovered from a man aged 40-49 years with urothelial cancer. The sample consisted of PBMCs, taken around atezolizumab (anti-PD-L1) treatment. The chain is built from TRBV28 and TRBJ1-2; D remains ambiguous. The CDR3 loop is CASYQTGSGNGYTF. The CDR3, as DNA: TGTGCCAGTTACCAGACGGGGAGCGGTAATGGCTACACCTTC.